This T cell receptor beta chain emerged from a study of human T cells and chemical hapten exposure. This CDR3 is built from 16 residues. V lost 5 bases to trimming and J lost 7 bases; unmatched junction nucleotides: 12. Germline assignment: CDR1 SGHTA and CDR2 FQGNSA. The sample's time point: patch test 3, about 24 weeks after DPC sensitization. The treatment here: therapeutic diphenylcyclopropenone sensitization with weekly scalp DPC. Participating donors were patients with alopecia, aged 18 to 70 years, considered appropriate candidates for DPC. Unseparated into fractions, whole blood served as the source from which total RNA was extracted. Study results and caveats: Donors in the study had alopecia, meaning their immune response may differ from healthy people's.

The table lists this clonotype with many counts. Its target is unknown. MiXCR, applied by TCRdb to the RACE reads, yields one record per CDR3 protein. The top ten clones hold about 2% of a sample with some 64,000 distinct CDR3 sequences, approximately 10% of them seen once. The chain employs TRBV7-2 and TRBJ2-1; 9 bases are a match to TRBD2. Sequenced here: whole blood, sampled in connection with sensitization to the hapten diphenylcyclopropenone (DPC). This clonotype was obtained from a woman between 25 and 40 years old with alopecia areata. Some clones in this sample may be carry-over from other donors' samples. The DNA of the CDR3 is TGTGCCAGCAGCCCCACAAATAGCGGGAGTAGGAATGAGCAGTTCTTC. Amino acid sequence: CASSPTNSGSRNEQFF.